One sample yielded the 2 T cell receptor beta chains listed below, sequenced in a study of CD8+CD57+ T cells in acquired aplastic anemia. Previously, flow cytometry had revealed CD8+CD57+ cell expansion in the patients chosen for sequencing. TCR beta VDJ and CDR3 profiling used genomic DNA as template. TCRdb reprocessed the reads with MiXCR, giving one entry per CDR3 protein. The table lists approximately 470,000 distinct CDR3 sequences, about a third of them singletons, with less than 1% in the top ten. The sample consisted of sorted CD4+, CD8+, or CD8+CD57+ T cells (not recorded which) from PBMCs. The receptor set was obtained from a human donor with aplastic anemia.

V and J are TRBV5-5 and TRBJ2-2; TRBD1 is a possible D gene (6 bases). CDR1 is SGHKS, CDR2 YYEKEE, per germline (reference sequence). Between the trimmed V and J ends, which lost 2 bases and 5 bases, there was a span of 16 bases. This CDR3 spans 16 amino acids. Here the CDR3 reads CASSLSQGIRTGELFF. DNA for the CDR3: TGTGCCAGCAGCTTATCACAGGGCATACGGACCGGGGAGCTGTTTTTT.

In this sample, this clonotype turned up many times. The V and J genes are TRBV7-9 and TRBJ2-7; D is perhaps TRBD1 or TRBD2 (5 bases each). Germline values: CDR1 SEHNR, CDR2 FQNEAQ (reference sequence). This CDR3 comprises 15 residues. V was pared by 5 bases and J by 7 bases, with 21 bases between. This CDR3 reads CASSAGTSTLWEQYF. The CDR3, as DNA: TGTGCCAGCAGCGCCGGGACCTCAACCCTGTGGGAGCAGTACTTC.